This T cell receptor (beta chain) appears in the sequencing data of a study of cytomegalovirus exposure and HLA in healthy donors. Study findings and constraints: DRB1 had the most TCR associations and HLA-C the fewest, a later analysis found, with rates varying by HLA locus.

The PCR employed 60 Vbeta primers together with 13 Jbeta primers. Assay used: immunoSEQ multiplex PCR; TCRdb lists only in-frame clones, some missing. The sample includes fewer than 110,000 clones, roughly 80% seen only once; the top ten take more than 2%. The germline CDR1 and CDR2 sequences are SGHVS and FNYEAQ. V lost 4 bases and J lost 2, with 11 bases in between. CDR3 size: 14 residues. In regard to this clone: The antigen is undetermined.

The chain recombines TRBV7-6 with TRBJ1-1, with D possibly matching TRBD1 (5 bases). The receptor comes from a man younger than 40 in good health and CMV-seronegative. The specimen sequenced was PBMCs. The CDR3 bases are TGTGCCAGCAGCTCCCATCAGGGAAACACTGAAGCTTTCTTT. Translation gives CASSSHQGNTEAFF.